Listed here is a single T cell receptor (beta chain). Antigen unknown. There are 17 residues in the CDR3. Per germline, CDR1 LGHNA and CDR2 YNFKEQ. The trim removed 3 bases at V and 4 bases at J, leaving 9 bases unmatched. The primer mix had 60 Vbeta and 13 Jbeta primers. Sequencing was performed with immunoSEQ multiplex PCR; in TCRdb, only in-frame clones are kept and a portion is missing. This table lists about 54,000 clones. This sample was taken from a study of cytomegalovirus exposure and HLA in healthy donors. Notes on the study in general: Roughly uniform sequencing depth across donors was assumed, possibly incorrectly.

The source is a woman between 35 and 50 years old in good health and CMV-seronegative. Sequencing was done on a sample of PBMCs. The chain is built from TRBV4-2 and TRBJ2-1, with 10 nucleotides matching TRBD2. CDR3 sequence (DNA): TGTGCCAGCAGCCACCCCCGGCAGCGGGAGGGATACAATGAGCAGTTCTTC. This sequence encodes CASSHPRQREGYNEQFF.